These T cell receptor beta chains were read from a single sample in a study of regulatory T cells. Here immunoSEQ multiplex PCR was the method, and the copy in TCRdb shows in-frame clones only, minus some. The sample holds some 10,000 clones, 84% seen once. Sequencing was carried out using CD8+ T cells sorted from blood. The receptors stem from a person aged 18 to 30 with CD3G deficiency. The CDR3 runs from the conserved cysteine through the conserved F or W. A D gene is named only where the DNA matches it firmly. Expanded clones get a size class; other rows say once, few or many, or leave the size out.

V	J	size	D	DNA	CDR3
TRBV7-8	TRBJ2-7	few	TRBD2	TGTGCCAGCAGCTTAGGAGGACTAGCGGGCGAGCAGTACTTC	CASSLGGLAGEQYF
TRBV6-1	TRBJ2-1	-	-	TGTGCCAGCACCCCGGGACTCGAGCAGTTCTTC	CASTPGLEQFF
TRBV7-9	TRBJ2-2	-	-	TGTGCCAGCAGCTTAGCACCAGGCCTCGCGAACACCGGGGAGCTGTTTTTT	CASSLAPGLANTGELFF
TRBV28	TRBJ1-5	-	-	TGTGCCAGCAGGGGCCTGGGAGCTACCCCCTATAGCAATCAGCCCCAGCATTTT	CASRGLGATPYSNQPQHF
TRBV7-8	TRBJ1-3	-	-	TGTGCCAGCAGCCCGCCGGGACTAGGAAACACCATATATTTT	CASSPPGLGNTIYF
TRBV25-1	TRBJ2-5	-	TRBD1	TGTGCCAGCAGTGGAGGGGGCTCTCAAGAGACCCAGTACTTC	CASSGGGSQETQYF
TRBV6-5	TRBJ2-7	-	-	TGTGCCAGCAGTTCGGTCCCTTTGGAACCGTACTTC	CASSSVPLEPYF
TRBV7-9	TRBJ2-7	-	TRBD1	TGTGCCAGCAGCCGACAGGGGTATGAGGACGAGCAGTACTTC	CASSRQGYEDEQYF
TRBV19	TRBJ1-1	-	-	TGTGCCAGTAGTAAGACAGTTCGCGCTGAAGCTTTCTTT	CASSKTVRAEAFF
TRBV27	TRBJ1-1	-	TRBD1	TGTGCCAGTCGAACAGGGGGCCTGAACACTGAAGCTTTCTTT	CASRTGGLNTEAFF
TRBV28	TRBJ2-3	-	-	TGTGCCAGCAGTTTTCTCCGTTCCACAGATACGCAGTATTTT	CASSFLRSTDTQYF
TRBV21-1	TRBJ2-2	few	-	TGTGCCAGCAGCAAAGGCCTCAGCACCGGGGAGCTGTTTTTT	CASSKGLSTGELFF
TRBV7-8	TRBJ2-4	few	TRBD2	TGTGCCAGCAGCTTAGGTAGCGGGGGGAAAAACATTCAGTACTTC	CASSLGSGGKNIQYF
TRBV13	TRBJ2-2	-	-	TGTGCCAGCAGCCCCCGACGAGGGGGGGAGCTGTTTTTT	CASSPRRGGELFF
TRBV19	TRBJ2-7	-	-	TGTGCCAGTATTGGGGGGGGCGGATTGACCTACGAGCAGTACTTC	CASIGGGGLTYEQYF
TRBV6-1	TRBJ1-5	-	-	TGTGCCAGCAGTGACCGACGGGCAAGCAATCAGCCCCAGCATTTT	CASSDRRASNQPQHF
TRBV27	TRBJ2-1	once	TRBD1	TGTGCCAGCAGTGGGCCGGGACAGGGGGCTAATGAGCAGTTCTTC	CASSGPGQGANEQFF
TRBV7-9	TRBJ1-1	-	TRBD1	TGTGCCAGCAGCTTCCGAGGGACAGGTGAAGCTTTCTTT	CASSFRGTGEAFF
TRBV30	TRBJ2-3	-	TRBD2	TGTGCCTGGAGTGTACTAGCGGTCACAGATACGCAGTATTTT	CAWSVLAVTDTQYF
TRBV13	TRBJ1-2	-	-	TGTGCCAGCAGCACCCGGGAGGCTGGCTACACCTTC	CASSTREAGYTF
TRBV5-1	TRBJ2-1	-	TRBD2	TGCGCCAGCAGCTGGACTAGCGGGAGATGGCATGAGCAGTTCTTC	CASSWTSGRWHEQFF
TRBV6-4	TRBJ1-5	-	-	TGTGCCAGCAGTGACTCGATTAATCCGTCGGGGCCCCAGCATTTT	CASSDSINPSGPQHF
TRBV28	TRBJ2-7	few	-	TGTGCCAGCAGTCTCCCGCGGGGTCCACAGTACTTC	CASSLPRGPQYF
TRBV28	TRBJ2-7	-	-	TGTGCCAGCAGTTTAGCACTACAACCATCTCCTTCCTACGAGCAGTACTTC	CASSLALQPSPSYEQYF
TRBV7-9	TRBJ2-2	-	-	TGTGCCAGCAGCTTAGCGCTAGGGCTGTACGACACCGGGGAGCTGTTTTTT	CASSLALGLYDTGELFF
TRBV28	TRBJ2-1	-	TRBD2	TGTGCCAGCAGCCTAGACCTTCCGGGACTAGGTTATGAGCAGTTCTTC	CASSLDLPGLGYEQFF
TRBV19	TRBJ2-2	-	-	TGTGCCAGCCACCCGGGACCGGCTAACGGCGGGGAGCTGTTTTTT	CASHPGPANGGELFF
TRBV27	TRBJ1-2	-	-	TGTGCCAGCAGTCTCCCCCGCTACACCTTC	CASSLPRYTF
TRBV7-9	TRBJ2-7	-	TRBD1	TGTGCCAGCAGCTTAGGGGACAGGGACGAGCAGTACTTC	CASSLGDRDEQYF
TRBV29-1	TRBJ1-3	few	-	TGCGGACAGGGAAACACCATATATTTT	CGQGNTIYF
TRBV6-1	TRBJ2-3	-	TRBD1	TGTGCCAGCAGTGACGGACAGGGGGCCGAGTATACGCAGTATTTT	CASSDGQGAEYTQYF
TRBV5-1	TRBJ2-7	once	TRBD1	TGCGCCAGCAGCTTGGTAGGGACAGGCCACGAGCAGTACTTC	CASSLVGTGHEQYF
TRBV11-2	TRBJ2-2	-	TRBD2	TGTGCCAGCACCGCGGGAGGGACTAGGGTCCCCCCAGGGGAGCTGTTTTTT	CASTAGGTRVPPGELFF